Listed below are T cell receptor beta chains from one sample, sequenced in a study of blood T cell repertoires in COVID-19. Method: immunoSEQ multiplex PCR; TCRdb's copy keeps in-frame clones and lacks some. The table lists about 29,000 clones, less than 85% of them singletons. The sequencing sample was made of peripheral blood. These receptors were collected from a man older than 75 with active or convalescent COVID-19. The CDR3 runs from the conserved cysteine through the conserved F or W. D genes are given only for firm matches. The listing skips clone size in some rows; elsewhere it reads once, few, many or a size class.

cdr3_nt: TGTGCCAGCTCACCCGTCAGGGACAGGGATGGTACAGATACGCAGTATTTT
cdr3_aa: CASSPVRDRDGTDTQYF
j_call: TRBJ2-3
clone_size: .
v_call: TRBV18
cdr3_length: 17
d_call: TRBD1

cdr3_nt: TGTGCCACCAGCACCCCAGGGGGTGGGGCTTTCTTT
cdr3_aa: CATSTPGGGAFF
j_call: TRBJ1-1
clone_size: .
v_call: TRBV24-1
cdr3_length: 12
d_call: TRBD1

cdr3_nt: TGTGCCAGCAGTGGGAGAGGGCTTAATCAGCCCCAGCATTTT
cdr3_aa: CASSGRGLNQPQHF
j_call: TRBJ1-5
clone_size: .
v_call: TRBV2
cdr3_length: 14
d_call: .

cdr3_nt: TGCAGCGTCACGGGACTAGCGGAAAATGGGGACGAGCAGTACTTC
cdr3_aa: CSVTGLAENGDEQYF
j_call: TRBJ2-7
clone_size: .
v_call: TRBV29-1
cdr3_length: 15
d_call: TRBD2

cdr3_nt: TGCGCCAGCAGTCGTGGGCCGGTTCGAGAGACCCAGTACTTC
cdr3_aa: CASSRGPVRETQYF
j_call: TRBJ2-5
clone_size: .
v_call: TRBV4-1
cdr3_length: 14
d_call: .

cdr3_nt: TGTGCCACCAGTGATGATACCGGGGATGGCTACACCTTC
cdr3_aa: CATSDDTGDGYTF
j_call: TRBJ1-2
clone_size: .
v_call: TRBV24-1
cdr3_length: 13
d_call: .

cdr3_nt: TGTGCCAGCAGCCGTCTGACTAGCGGGAGCAGGAACAATGAGCAGTTCTTC
cdr3_aa: CASSRLTSGSRNNEQFF
j_call: TRBJ2-1
clone_size: .
v_call: TRBV3-1/TRBV3-2
cdr3_length: 17
d_call: TRBD2

cdr3_nt: TGTGCCAGCAGCCAAGGTCTTGGGACTAGCGATCTCTTC
cdr3_aa: CASSQGLGTSDLF
j_call: TRBJ2-1
clone_size: .
v_call: TRBV4-2
cdr3_length: 13
d_call: TRBD2

cdr3_nt: TGTGCCAGCAGGGGGGGGGTCTACGAGCAGTACTTC
cdr3_aa: CASRGGVYEQYF
j_call: TRBJ2-7
clone_size: .
v_call: TRBV3-1/TRBV3-2
cdr3_length: 12
d_call: TRBD2

cdr3_nt: TGTGCCAGCAGTTTACCTAATGGGTGGTCAGGGAACTATGGCTACACCTTC
cdr3_aa: CASSLPNGWSGNYGYTF
j_call: TRBJ1-2
clone_size: .
v_call: TRBV28
cdr3_length: 17
d_call: .

cdr3_nt: TGTGCCACCGCGGCGGGGGGAACAGATACGCAGTATTTT
cdr3_aa: CATAAGGTDTQYF
j_call: TRBJ2-3
clone_size: .
v_call: TRBV15
cdr3_length: 13
d_call: TRBD2

cdr3_nt: TGTGCCAGCTCACCTCCACAGGTCCCCCAAGAGACCCAGTACTTC
cdr3_aa: CASSPPQVPQETQYF
j_call: TRBJ2-5
clone_size: .
v_call: TRBV18
cdr3_length: 15
d_call: .

cdr3_nt: TGTGCCAGCAGAAATTGGGCAGACCATCAACCCCAGCATTTT
cdr3_aa: CASRNWADHQPQHF
j_call: TRBJ1-5
clone_size: .
v_call: TRBV6-5
cdr3_length: 14
d_call: .

cdr3_nt: TGCGCCAGCAGTGATCTAGCGGGGGGGGAGACCCAGTACTTC
cdr3_aa: CASSDLAGGETQYF
j_call: TRBJ2-5
clone_size: once
v_call: TRBV10-2
cdr3_length: 14
d_call: TRBD2

cdr3_nt: TGCGCCAGCAACGGACAGGCTCAAAGCTACTATGGCTACACCTTC
cdr3_aa: CASNGQAQSYYGYTF
j_call: TRBJ1-2
clone_size: once
v_call: TRBV4-1
cdr3_length: 15
d_call: TRBD1

cdr3_nt: TGCGCCAGCAGCTTCGACAGGGGGACCCAGCCCCAGCATTTT
cdr3_aa: CASSFDRGTQPQHF
j_call: TRBJ1-5
clone_size: .
v_call: TRBV4-1
cdr3_length: 14
d_call: TRBD1

cdr3_nt: TGTGCCAGCAAACCGGGACAGGCGAACACCGGGGAGCTGTTTTTT
cdr3_aa: CASKPGQANTGELFF
j_call: TRBJ2-2
clone_size: .
v_call: TRBV6-6
cdr3_length: 15
d_call: TRBD1

cdr3_nt: TGTGCCACCCGACTGGGGGGGCGCGTAGATACGCAGTATTTT
cdr3_aa: CATRLGGRVDTQYF
j_call: TRBJ2-3
clone_size: .
v_call: TRBV6-5
cdr3_length: 14
d_call: .

cdr3_nt: TGTGCCAGCAGCAGGGGGCGTAACCCCGGGGAGCTGTTTTTT
cdr3_aa: CASSRGRNPGELFF
j_call: TRBJ2-2
clone_size: .
v_call: TRBV3-1/TRBV3-2
cdr3_length: 14
d_call: TRBD1

cdr3_nt: TGTGCCAGCAGCGTAGAAACAGGAGACACAGATACGCAGTATTTT
cdr3_aa: CASSVETGDTDTQYF
j_call: TRBJ2-3
clone_size: once
v_call: TRBV9
cdr3_length: 15
d_call: .

cdr3_nt: TGTGCCAGCAGTGGCAGGGGCGCCCTCTCGGACACCGGGGAGCTGTTTTTT
cdr3_aa: CASSGRGALSDTGELFF
j_call: TRBJ2-2
clone_size: .
v_call: TRBV2
cdr3_length: 17
d_call: .

cdr3_nt: TGTGCCAGCTCACCCCAGAATGAAGCTTTCTTT
cdr3_aa: CASSPQNEAFF
j_call: TRBJ1-1
clone_size: .
v_call: TRBV18
cdr3_length: 11
d_call: .

cdr3_nt: TGTGCCAGCAGCCGGACAGGGGTCGATGGCTACACCTTC
cdr3_aa: CASSRTGVDGYTF
j_call: TRBJ1-2
clone_size: .
v_call: TRBV28
cdr3_length: 13
d_call: TRBD1

cdr3_nt: TGTGCCAGCAGCCAATCATCCGGGAACACCGGGGAGCTGTTTTTT
cdr3_aa: CASSQSSGNTGELFF
j_call: TRBJ2-2
clone_size: .
v_call: TRBV4-2
cdr3_length: 15
d_call: .

cdr3_nt: TGCGCCAGCAGCTGGACAGGGTCACTTATGAACACTGAAGCTTTCTTT
cdr3_aa: CASSWTGSLMNTEAFF
j_call: TRBJ1-1
clone_size: .
v_call: TRBV5-1
cdr3_length: 16
d_call: TRBD1

cdr3_nt: TGTGCCAGCAGCTTAACGTTTCAGGATACGCAGTATTTT
cdr3_aa: CASSLTFQDTQYF
j_call: TRBJ2-3
clone_size: once
v_call: TRBV7-3
cdr3_length: 13
d_call: .

cdr3_nt: TGTGCCAGCAGCCTCGGGAGAGTCAATTCACCCCTCCACTTT
cdr3_aa: CASSLGRVNSPLHF
j_call: TRBJ1-6
clone_size: .
v_call: TRBV13
cdr3_length: 14
d_call: .

cdr3_nt: TGTGCCACCAGTGATGGGGACAGGGATAATCAGCCCCAGCATTTT
cdr3_aa: CATSDGDRDNQPQHF
j_call: TRBJ1-5
clone_size: .
v_call: TRBV24-1
cdr3_length: 15
d_call: TRBD1

cdr3_nt: TGTGCCAGCAGCACGAGGACAGGGGGAAACACAGATACGCAGTATTTT
cdr3_aa: CASSTRTGGNTDTQYF
j_call: TRBJ2-3
clone_size: .
v_call: TRBV5-4
cdr3_length: 16
d_call: TRBD1

cdr3_nt: TGCGCCAGTTGGACCGGGACTAGCGGGAAAAATGAGCAGTTCTTC
cdr3_aa: CASWTGTSGKNEQFF
j_call: TRBJ2-1
clone_size: .
v_call: TRBV5-1
cdr3_length: 15
d_call: TRBD2

cdr3_nt: TGTGCCAGCAGAACATACAGGGGAAGATCCTACGAGCAGTACTTC
cdr3_aa: CASRTYRGRSYEQYF
j_call: TRBJ2-7
clone_size: .
v_call: TRBV6-5
cdr3_length: 15
d_call: TRBD1

cdr3_nt: TGTGCCAGCAGCTGGGGACAGGGGATTAATCAGCCCCAGCATTTT
cdr3_aa: CASSWGQGINQPQHF
j_call: TRBJ1-5
clone_size: once
v_call: TRBV5-5
cdr3_length: 15
d_call: TRBD1

cdr3_nt: TGTGCCAGAAGCTTAGGTTGCCCGGGACAGGGAAGTCATCTCCCCTACGAGCAGTACTTC
cdr3_aa: CARSLGCPGQGSHLPYEQYF
j_call: TRBJ2-7
clone_size: .
v_call: TRBV7-5
cdr3_length: 20
d_call: .

cdr3_nt: TGCGCCAGCAGCTTGGGGACTGGTCCCTACGAGCAGTACTTC
cdr3_aa: CASSLGTGPYEQYF
j_call: TRBJ2-7
clone_size: once
v_call: TRBV5-1
cdr3_length: 14
d_call: .

cdr3_nt: TGTGCCAGCAGCCAGAATGGGGGGGTAGTGGGAGAGACCCAGTACTTC
cdr3_aa: CASSQNGGVVGETQYF
j_call: TRBJ2-5
clone_size: .
v_call: TRBV2
cdr3_length: 16
d_call: TRBD2

cdr3_nt: TGTGCCAGCAGCCTGGCCGTGACAGAGTCCTACGAGCAGTACTTC
cdr3_aa: CASSLAVTESYEQYF
j_call: TRBJ2-7
clone_size: .
v_call: TRBV5-5
cdr3_length: 15
d_call: .

cdr3_nt: TGTGCCAGCAATCCCTCCGGGGCCAACGTCCTGACTTTC
cdr3_aa: CASNPSGANVLTF
j_call: TRBJ2-6
clone_size: once
v_call: TRBV2
cdr3_length: 13
d_call: .

cdr3_nt: TGTGCCAGCAGCTTAGACAGCGCGCGGGACGGCCTCGCCTACGAGCAGTACTTC
cdr3_aa: CASSLDSARDGLAYEQYF
j_call: TRBJ2-7
clone_size: .
v_call: TRBV7-6
cdr3_length: 18
d_call: .

cdr3_nt: TGTGCCAGCAGCTTAGTCAGCGTCAATGAGCAGTTCTTC
cdr3_aa: CASSLVSVNEQFF
j_call: TRBJ2-1
clone_size: .
v_call: TRBV11-2
cdr3_length: 13
d_call: .

cdr3_nt: TGCAGCGTTGCTGCAGGGGGCAATAGGGGATATGGCTACACCTTC
cdr3_aa: CSVAAGGNRGYGYTF
j_call: TRBJ1-2
clone_size: .
v_call: TRBV29-1
cdr3_length: 15
d_call: TRBD1

cdr3_nt: TGTGCCAGTACCCTAAGACGGACAGGGCGGGCAGATACGCAGTATTTT
cdr3_aa: CASTLRRTGRADTQYF
j_call: TRBJ2-3
clone_size: .
v_call: TRBV19
cdr3_length: 16
d_call: TRBD1

cdr3_nt: TGCGCCAGCAGCCAAGCACTTAGCGGGACGACAGATACGCAGTATTTT
cdr3_aa: CASSQALSGTTDTQYF
j_call: TRBJ2-3
clone_size: few
v_call: TRBV4-1
cdr3_length: 16
d_call: TRBD2

cdr3_nt: TGTGCCAGCGGGAGGAACACTGAAGCTTTCTTT
cdr3_aa: CASGRNTEAFF
j_call: TRBJ1-1
clone_size: .
v_call: TRBV2
cdr3_length: 11
d_call: .

cdr3_nt: TGCGCCAGCAGCTCCCATGGGGAGGGTTCAGGGAGCGGCTACACCTTC
cdr3_aa: CASSSHGEGSGSGYTF
j_call: TRBJ1-2
clone_size: .
v_call: TRBV5-1
cdr3_length: 16
d_call: .

cdr3_nt: TGTGCCATCAGTGAGCCCGGACAGATAGCTAACTATGGCTACACCTTC
cdr3_aa: CAISEPGQIANYGYTF
j_call: TRBJ1-2
clone_size: few
v_call: TRBV10-3
cdr3_length: 16
d_call: .

cdr3_nt: TGCAGCGTTGAAGAGGGGCGAATCACTGAAGCTTTCTTT
cdr3_aa: CSVEEGRITEAFF
j_call: TRBJ1-1
clone_size: .
v_call: TRBV29-1
cdr3_length: 13
d_call: .

cdr3_nt: TGTGCCAGCTCACCGCACAGCGGAAGCACAGATACGCAGTATTTT
cdr3_aa: CASSPHSGSTDTQYF
j_call: TRBJ2-3
clone_size: .
v_call: TRBV18
cdr3_length: 15
d_call: .

cdr3_nt: TGCGCCAGCAGCTTGGACAGATACGAGCAGTACTTC
cdr3_aa: CASSLDRYEQYF
j_call: TRBJ2-7
clone_size: once
v_call: TRBV5-1
cdr3_length: 12
d_call: .

cdr3_nt: TGTGCCAGCAGTGAAGGACAGGAGTCGTACAATGAGCAGTTCTTC
cdr3_aa: CASSEGQESYNEQFF
j_call: TRBJ2-1
clone_size: .
v_call: TRBV6-1
cdr3_length: 15
d_call: .

cdr3_nt: TGTGCCAGCAGCTTTGGACTCAATCAGCCCCAGCATTTT
cdr3_aa: CASSFGLNQPQHF
j_call: TRBJ1-5
clone_size: .
v_call: TRBV7-2
cdr3_length: 13
d_call: .

cdr3_nt: TGCGCCAGCAGCTTCCCACAGGTCGAGACCCAGTACTTC
cdr3_aa: CASSFPQVETQYF
j_call: TRBJ2-5
clone_size: .
v_call: TRBV5-1
cdr3_length: 13
d_call: .

cdr3_nt: TGTGCCAGAAGCAAAAACCAGGGGGCGCTTTACGATGGCTACACCTTC
cdr3_aa: CARSKNQGALYDGYTF
j_call: TRBJ1-2
clone_size: few
v_call: TRBV5-3
cdr3_length: 16
d_call: TRBD1

cdr3_nt: TGTGCCAGCTCACCACAGGCGGGACGCACAGATACGCAGTATTTT
cdr3_aa: CASSPQAGRTDTQYF
j_call: TRBJ2-3
clone_size: .
v_call: TRBV18
cdr3_length: 15
d_call: .